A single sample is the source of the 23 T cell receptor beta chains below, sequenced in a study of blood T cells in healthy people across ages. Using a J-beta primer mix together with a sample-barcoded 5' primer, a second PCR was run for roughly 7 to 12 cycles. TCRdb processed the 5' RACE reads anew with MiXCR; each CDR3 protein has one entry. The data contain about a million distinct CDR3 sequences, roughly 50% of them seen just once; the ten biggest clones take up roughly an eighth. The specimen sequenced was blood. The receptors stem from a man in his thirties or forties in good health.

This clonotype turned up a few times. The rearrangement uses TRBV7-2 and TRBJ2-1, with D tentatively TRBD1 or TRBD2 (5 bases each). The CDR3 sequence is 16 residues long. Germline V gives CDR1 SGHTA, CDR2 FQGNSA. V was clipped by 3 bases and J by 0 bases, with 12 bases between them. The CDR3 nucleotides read TGTGCCAGCAGCTTCCGGGACCGGAGCTCCTACAATGAGCAGTTCTTC. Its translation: CASSFRDRSSYNEQFF.

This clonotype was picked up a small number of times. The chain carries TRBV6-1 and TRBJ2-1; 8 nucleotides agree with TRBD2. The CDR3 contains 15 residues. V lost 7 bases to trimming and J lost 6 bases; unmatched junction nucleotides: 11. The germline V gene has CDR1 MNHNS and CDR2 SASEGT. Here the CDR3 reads CASISYGGASNEQFF. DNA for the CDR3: TGTGCCAGCATTTCCTACGGGGGGGCCTCCAATGAGCAGTTCTTC.

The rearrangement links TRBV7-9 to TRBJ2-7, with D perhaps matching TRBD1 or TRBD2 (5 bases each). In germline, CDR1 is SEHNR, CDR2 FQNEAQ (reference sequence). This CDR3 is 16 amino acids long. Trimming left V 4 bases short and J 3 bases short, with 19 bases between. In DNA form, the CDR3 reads TGTGCCAGCAGCTCATCCCCGGGGCAGGTTATCTACGAGCAGTACTTC. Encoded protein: CASSSSPGQVIYEQYF.

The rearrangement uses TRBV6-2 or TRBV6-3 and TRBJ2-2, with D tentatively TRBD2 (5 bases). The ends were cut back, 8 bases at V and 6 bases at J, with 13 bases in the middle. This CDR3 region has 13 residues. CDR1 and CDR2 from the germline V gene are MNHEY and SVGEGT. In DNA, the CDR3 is TGTGCCAGCCGAACGGGGTTGCCCGGGGAGCTGTTTTTT. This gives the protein CASRTGLPGELFF.

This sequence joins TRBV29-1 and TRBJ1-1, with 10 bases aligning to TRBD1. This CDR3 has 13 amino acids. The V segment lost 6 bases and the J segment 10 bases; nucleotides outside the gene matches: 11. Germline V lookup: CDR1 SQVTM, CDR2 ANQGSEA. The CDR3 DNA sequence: TGCAGCGTCGAACGGGACAGGGGTCAAGGAGCTTTCTTT. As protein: CSVERDRGQGAFF.

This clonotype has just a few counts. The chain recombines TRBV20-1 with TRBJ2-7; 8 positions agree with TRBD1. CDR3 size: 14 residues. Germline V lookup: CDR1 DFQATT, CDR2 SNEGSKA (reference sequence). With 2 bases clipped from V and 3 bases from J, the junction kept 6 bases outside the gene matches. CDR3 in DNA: TGCAGTGCTAGACCCGACAGGGGATTCTACGAGCAGTACTTC. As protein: CSARPDRGFYEQYF.

The CDR3 is CASSFPLGGETQYF. The DNA for the CDR3 is TGTGCCAGCAGCTTCCCCCTGGGAGGGGAGACCCAGTACTTC. The chain joins TRBV7-9 to TRBJ2-5, with 7 bases lining up with TRBD2. Trimming took 3 bases from V and 5 from J; bases not matched to a gene: 6. The CDR3 extends over 14 amino acids. CDR1 SEHNR and CDR2 FQNEAQ come from the germline V gene (reference sequence).

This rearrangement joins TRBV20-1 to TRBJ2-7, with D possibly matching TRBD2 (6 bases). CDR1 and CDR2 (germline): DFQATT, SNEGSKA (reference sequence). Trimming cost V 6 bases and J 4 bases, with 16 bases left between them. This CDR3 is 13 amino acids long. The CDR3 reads CSALLGGPYEQYF. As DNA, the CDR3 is TGCAGTGCCTTGCTGGGGGGTCCTTACGAGCAGTACTTC.

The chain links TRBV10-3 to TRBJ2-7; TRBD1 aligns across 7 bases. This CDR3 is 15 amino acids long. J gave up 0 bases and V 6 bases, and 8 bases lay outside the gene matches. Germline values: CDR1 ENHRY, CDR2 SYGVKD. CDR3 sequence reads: CAISKDRLNSYEQYF. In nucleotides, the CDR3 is TGTGCCATCAGCAAGGACAGGCTCAACTCCTACGAGCAGTACTTC.

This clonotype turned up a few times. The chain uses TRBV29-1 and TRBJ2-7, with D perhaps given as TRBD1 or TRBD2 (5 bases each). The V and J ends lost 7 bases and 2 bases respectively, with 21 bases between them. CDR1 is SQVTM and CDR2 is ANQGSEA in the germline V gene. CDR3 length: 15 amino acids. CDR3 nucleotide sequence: TGCAGCGCGTTGGGGATCCACGGGACCGCCTACGAGCAGTACTTC. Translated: CSALGIHGTAYEQYF.

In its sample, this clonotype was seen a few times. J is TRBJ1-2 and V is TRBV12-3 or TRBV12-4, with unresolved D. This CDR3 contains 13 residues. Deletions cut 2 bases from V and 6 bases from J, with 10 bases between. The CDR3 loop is CASSLTRENGYTF. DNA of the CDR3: TGTGCCAGCAGTTTAACCAGAGAGAATGGCTACACCTTC.

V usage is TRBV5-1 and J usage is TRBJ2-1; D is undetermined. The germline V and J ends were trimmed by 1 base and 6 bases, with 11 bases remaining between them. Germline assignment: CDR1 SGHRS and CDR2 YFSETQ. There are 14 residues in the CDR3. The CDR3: CASSLILQLNEQFF. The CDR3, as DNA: TGCGCCAGCAGCTTGATTCTACAACTCAATGAGCAGTTCTTC.

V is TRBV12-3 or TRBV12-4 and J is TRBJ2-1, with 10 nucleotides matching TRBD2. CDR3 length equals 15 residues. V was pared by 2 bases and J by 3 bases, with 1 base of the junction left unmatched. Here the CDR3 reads CASSLTSGNYNEQFF. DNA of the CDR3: TGTGCCAGCAGTTTAACTAGCGGGAACTACAATGAGCAGTTCTTC.

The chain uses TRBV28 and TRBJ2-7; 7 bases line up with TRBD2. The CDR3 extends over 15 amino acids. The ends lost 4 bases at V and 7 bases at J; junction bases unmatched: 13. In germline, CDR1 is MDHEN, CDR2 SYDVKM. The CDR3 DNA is TGTGCCAGCAGTTCGACTAGCCCGTCCTACAATGAGCAGTACTTC. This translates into CASSSTSPSYNEQYF. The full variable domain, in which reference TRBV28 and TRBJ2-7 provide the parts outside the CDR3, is DVKVTQSSRYLVKRTGEKVFLECVQDMDHENMFWYRQDPGLGLRLIYFSYDVKMKEKGDIPEGYSVSREKKERFSLILESASTNQTSMYLCASSSTSPSYNEQYFGPGTRLTVT.

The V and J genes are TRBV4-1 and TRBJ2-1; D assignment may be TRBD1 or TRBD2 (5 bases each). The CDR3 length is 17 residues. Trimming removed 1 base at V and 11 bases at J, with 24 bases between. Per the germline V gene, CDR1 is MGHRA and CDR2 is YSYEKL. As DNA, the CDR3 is TGCGCCAGCAGCCAAGGAGGGGCTCAATGGGCCTACAGTAAGCAGTTCTTC. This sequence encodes CASSQGGAQWAYSKQFF.

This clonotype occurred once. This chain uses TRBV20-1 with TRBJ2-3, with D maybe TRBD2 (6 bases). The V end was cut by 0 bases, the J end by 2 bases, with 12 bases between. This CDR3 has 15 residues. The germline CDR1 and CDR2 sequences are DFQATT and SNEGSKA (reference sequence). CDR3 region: CSARDRGRDTDTQYF. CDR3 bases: TGCAGTGCTAGAGATCGGGGGAGAGACACAGATACGCAGTATTTT.

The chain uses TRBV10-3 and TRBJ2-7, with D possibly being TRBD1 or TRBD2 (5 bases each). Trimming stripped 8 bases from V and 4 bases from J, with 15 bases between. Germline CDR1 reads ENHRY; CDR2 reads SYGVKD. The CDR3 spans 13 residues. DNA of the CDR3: TGTGCCATCTACTCTGTGGGGGAATACGAGCAGTACTTC. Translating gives CAIYSVGEYEQYF.

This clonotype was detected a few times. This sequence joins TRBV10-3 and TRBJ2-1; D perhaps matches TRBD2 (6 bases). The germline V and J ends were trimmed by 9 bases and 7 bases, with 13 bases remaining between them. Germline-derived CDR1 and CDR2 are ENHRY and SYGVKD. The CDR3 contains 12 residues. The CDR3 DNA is TGTGCCATTGGGAGGACGGAGAATGAGCAGTTCTTC. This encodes CAIGRTENEQFF.

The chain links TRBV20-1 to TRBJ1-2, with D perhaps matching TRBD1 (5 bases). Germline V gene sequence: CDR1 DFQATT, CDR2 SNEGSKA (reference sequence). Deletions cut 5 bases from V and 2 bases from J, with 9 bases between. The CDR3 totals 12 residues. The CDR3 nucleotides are TGCAGTGCTTCTACAGGAAACTATGGCTACACCTTC. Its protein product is CSASTGNYGYTF.

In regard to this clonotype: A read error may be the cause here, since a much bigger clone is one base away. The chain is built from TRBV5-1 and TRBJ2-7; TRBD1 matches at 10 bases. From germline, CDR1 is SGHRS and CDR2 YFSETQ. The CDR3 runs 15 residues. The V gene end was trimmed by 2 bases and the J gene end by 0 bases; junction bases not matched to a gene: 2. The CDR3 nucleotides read TGCGCCAGCAGCTTTGGACAGGGGGTCTCCTACGAGCAGTACTTC. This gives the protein CASSFGQGVSYEQYF.

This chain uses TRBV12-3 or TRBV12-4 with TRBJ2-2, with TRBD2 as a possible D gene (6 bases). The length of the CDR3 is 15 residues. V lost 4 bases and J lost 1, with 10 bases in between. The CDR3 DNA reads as TGTGCCAGCAGTTCCGCGGGGCGGAACACCGGGGAGCTGTTTTTT. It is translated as CASSSAGRNTGELFF.

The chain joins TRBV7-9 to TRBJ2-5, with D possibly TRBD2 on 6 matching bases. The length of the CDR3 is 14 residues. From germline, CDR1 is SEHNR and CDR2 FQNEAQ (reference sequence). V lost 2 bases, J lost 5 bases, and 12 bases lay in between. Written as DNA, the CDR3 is TGTGCCAGCAGCTTACCGGAACGGGAGGAGACCCAGTACTTC. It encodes CASSLPEREETQYF.

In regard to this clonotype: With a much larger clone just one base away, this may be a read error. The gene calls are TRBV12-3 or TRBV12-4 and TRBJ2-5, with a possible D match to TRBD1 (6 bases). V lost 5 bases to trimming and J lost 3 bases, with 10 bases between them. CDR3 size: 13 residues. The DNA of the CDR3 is TGTGCCAGCAGTGCGGACAGCGAAGAGACCCAGTACTTC. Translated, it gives CASSADSEETQYF.